This T cell receptor (beta chain) was captured by sequencing in a study of T cells in localized non-small cell lung cancer. Generated by immunoSEQ multiplex PCR, the TCRdb table keeps only in-frame clones and is missing some. The sample lists roughly 9,900 clones; 70% to 80% were seen once. Findings and limits, study-wide: For the top 100 tumor clones, a median about 50 also appeared in adjacent lung.

Remarks on this clone: As yet, its antigen is unknown.

Germline CDR1 reads SNHLY; CDR2 reads FYNNEI. The CDR3 runs 14 residues. Trimming pared 5 bases from V and 8 bases from J, leaving 16 bases between. The source is a male donor aged 60 or over with stage I lung adenocarcinoma. Sequencing used peripheral blood, obtained before any cancer treatment. The chain combines TRBV2 with TRBJ2-1; D is unclear. The CDR3 loop is CASSYFVAVDEQFF. As DNA, the CDR3 is TGTGCCAGCAGTTACTTCGTGGCGGTGGATGAGCAGTTCTTC.